This TCR beta chain is drawn from a study of graft-versus-host responses after intestinal transplantation. Looking at the study overall: Transplant types were multivisceral, liver-intestinal, or isolated intestinal. Induction with anti-thymocyte globulin, then tacrolimus and steroids for about 3 years, was given to all recipients. Study conclusions and caveats: Recipient bone marrow held GvH clones, some seen earlier in ileum or blood.

Libraries were prepared by immunoSEQ multiplex PCR; TCRdb keeps only in-frame clonotypes and omits some of them. The table lists about 120,000 clones, 90% to 95% of them singletons. This clone has a single count. Its target is unknown. This specimen consisted of unstimulated CD4+ T cells sorted from spleen or lymph node cells, obtained before intestinal transplant. The TCR comes from a human donor who received an intestinal transplant.

The CDR3 protein is CAISEGGSSTDTQYF. CDR3 DNA sequence: TGTGCCATCAGTGAGGGCGGCTCTAGCACAGATACGCAGTATTTT. The J gene is TRBJ2-3, the V gene TRBV10-3; D ambiguous. The CDR3 is made up of 15 amino acids. Germline CDR1 reads ENHRY; CDR2 reads SYGVKD. Trimming left V 2 bases short and J 0 bases short, with 9 bases between.